Here is one T cell receptor (beta chain) with its context. The data were taken from a study of cytomegalovirus exposure and HLA in healthy donors. The PCR was carried out with 60 Vbeta primers and 13 Jbeta primers. Sequencing was performed with immunoSEQ multiplex PCR; in TCRdb, only in-frame clones are kept and a portion is missing. Of more than 90,000 clones listed, about 61% were seen once; the top ten hold 2.2%. Unrecorded immune exposures were likely, despite nominal health at sampling. This CDR3 is built from 16 residues. V lost 5 bases and J 5 bases, leaving 19 bases between the germline ends. CDR1 is SEHNR and CDR2 is FQNEAQ in the germline V gene (reference sequence).

The chain employs TRBV7-9 and TRBJ1-3; D is unresolved. The sample comprised PBMCs. This receptor was identified in a woman in her twenties or thirties in good health and CMV-seronegative. CDR3: CASSRPNRTGRNTIYF. DNA for the CDR3: TGTGCCAGCAGCCGCCCGAACCGAACGGGTAGAAACACCATATATTTT.